This TCR beta chain derives from a study of T cell responses to AZD1222 COVID-19 vaccine. V was pared by 4 bases and J by 0 bases, with 12 bases between. CDR1 is LNHDA and CDR2 is SQIVND in the germline V gene (reference sequence). This CDR3 has 15 amino acids. Using immunoSEQ multiplex PCR, the repertoire was profiled, and TCRdb retains in-frame clones only, with some absent. The data hold about 160,000 clones, with 88% observed a single time. The TCR sequence derives from an adult in good health. The rearrangement joins TRBV19 to TRBJ1-2; D remains ambiguous. Sequencing was performed on peripheral blood, taken on day 0 of AZD1222 vaccination. DNA for the CDR3: TGTGCCAGTAGTAAAGGTCCGGGTTCTAACTATGGCTACACCTTC. Translation: CASSKGPGSNYGYTF.